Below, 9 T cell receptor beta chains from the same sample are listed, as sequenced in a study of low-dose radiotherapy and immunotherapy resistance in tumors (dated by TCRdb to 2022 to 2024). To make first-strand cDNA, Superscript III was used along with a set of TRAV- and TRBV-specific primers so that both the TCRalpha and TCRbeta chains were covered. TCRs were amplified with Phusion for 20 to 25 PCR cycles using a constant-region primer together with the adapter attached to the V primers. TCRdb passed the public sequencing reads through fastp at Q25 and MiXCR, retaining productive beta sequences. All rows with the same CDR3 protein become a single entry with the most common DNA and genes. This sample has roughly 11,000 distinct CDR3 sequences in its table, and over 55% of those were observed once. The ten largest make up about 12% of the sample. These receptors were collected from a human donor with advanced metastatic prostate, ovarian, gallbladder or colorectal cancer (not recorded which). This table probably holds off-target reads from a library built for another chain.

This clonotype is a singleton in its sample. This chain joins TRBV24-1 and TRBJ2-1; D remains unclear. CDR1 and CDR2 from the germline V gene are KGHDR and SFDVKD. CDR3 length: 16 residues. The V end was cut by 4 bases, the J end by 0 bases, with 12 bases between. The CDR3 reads CATSDLPQSSYNEQFF. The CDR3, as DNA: TGTGCCACCAGTGACCTCCCCCAGTCCTCCTACAATGAGCAGTTCTTC.

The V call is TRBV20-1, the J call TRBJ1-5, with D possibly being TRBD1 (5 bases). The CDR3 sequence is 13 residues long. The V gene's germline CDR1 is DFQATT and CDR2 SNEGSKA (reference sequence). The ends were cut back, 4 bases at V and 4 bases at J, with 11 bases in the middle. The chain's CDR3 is CSATGPLNQPQHF. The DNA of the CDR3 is TGCAGTGCTACAGGGCCCCTTAATCAGCCCCAGCATTTT.

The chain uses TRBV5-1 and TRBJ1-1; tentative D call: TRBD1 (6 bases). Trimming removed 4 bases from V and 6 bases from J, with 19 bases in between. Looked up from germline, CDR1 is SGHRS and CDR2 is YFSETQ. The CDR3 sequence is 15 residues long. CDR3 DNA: TGCGCCAGCAGCCCAGGTGGACAGCTTACAGCTGAAGCTTTCTTT. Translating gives CASSPGGQLTAEAFF.

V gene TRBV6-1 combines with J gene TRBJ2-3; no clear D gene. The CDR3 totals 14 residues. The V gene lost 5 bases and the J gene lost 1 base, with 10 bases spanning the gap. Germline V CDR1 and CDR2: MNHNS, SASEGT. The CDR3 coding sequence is TGTGCCAGCAGTCGACTCTACGGCACAGATACGCAGTATTTT. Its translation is CASSRLYGTDTQYF.

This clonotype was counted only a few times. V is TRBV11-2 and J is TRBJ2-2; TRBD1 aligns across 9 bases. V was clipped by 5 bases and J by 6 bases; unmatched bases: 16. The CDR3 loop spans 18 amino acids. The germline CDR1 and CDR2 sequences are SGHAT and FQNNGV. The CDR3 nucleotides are TGTGCCAGCAGCAAGGGACAGGGAGGTGTGGTAGTTGCCGGGGAGCTGTTTTTT. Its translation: CASSKGQGGVVVAGELFF.

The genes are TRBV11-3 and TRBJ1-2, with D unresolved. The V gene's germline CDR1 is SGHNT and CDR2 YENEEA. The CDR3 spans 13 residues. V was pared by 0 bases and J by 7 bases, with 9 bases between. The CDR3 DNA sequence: TGTGCCAGCAGCTTAGATTTAAGGGCTGGCTACACCTTC. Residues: CASSLDLRAGYTF.

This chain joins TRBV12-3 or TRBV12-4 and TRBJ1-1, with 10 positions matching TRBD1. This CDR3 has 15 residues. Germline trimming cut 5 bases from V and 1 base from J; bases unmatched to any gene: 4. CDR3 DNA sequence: TGTGCCAGCAGTGGGGACAGGGGCCAGAACACTGAAGCTTTCTTT. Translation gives CASSGDRGQNTEAFF.

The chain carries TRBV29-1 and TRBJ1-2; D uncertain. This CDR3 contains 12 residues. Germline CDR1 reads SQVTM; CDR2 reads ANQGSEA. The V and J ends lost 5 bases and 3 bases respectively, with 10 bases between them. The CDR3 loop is CSVRRVDYGYTF. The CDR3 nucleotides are TGCAGCGTTCGGCGCGTCGACTATGGCTACACCTTC.

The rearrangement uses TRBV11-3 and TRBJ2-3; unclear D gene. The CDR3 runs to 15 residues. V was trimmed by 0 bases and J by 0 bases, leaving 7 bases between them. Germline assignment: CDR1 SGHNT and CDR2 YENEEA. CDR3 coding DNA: TGTGCCAGCAGCTTAGACGGCAGTAGCACAGATACGCAGTATTTT. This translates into CASSLDGSSTDTQYF.